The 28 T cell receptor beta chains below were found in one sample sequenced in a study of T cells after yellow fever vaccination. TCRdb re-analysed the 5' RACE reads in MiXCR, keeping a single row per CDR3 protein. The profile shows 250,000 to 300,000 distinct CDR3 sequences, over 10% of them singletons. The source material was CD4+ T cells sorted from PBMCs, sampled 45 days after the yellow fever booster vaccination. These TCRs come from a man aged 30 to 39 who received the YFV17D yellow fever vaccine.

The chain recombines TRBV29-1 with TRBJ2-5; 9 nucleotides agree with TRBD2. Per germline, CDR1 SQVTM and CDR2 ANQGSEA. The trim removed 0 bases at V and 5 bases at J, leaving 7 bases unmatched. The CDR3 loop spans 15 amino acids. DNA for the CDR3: TGCAGCGTTGAAGATGCGGGAGGGCCCAGGGAGACCCAGTACTTC. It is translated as CSVEDAGGPRETQYF.

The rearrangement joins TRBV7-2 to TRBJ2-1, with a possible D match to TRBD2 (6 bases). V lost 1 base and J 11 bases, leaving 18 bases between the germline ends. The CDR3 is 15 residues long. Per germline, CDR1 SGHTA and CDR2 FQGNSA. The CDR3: CASSLVASEGDKQFF. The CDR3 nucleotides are TGTGCCAGCAGCTTAGTGGCTAGCGAAGGAGACAAGCAGTTCTTC.

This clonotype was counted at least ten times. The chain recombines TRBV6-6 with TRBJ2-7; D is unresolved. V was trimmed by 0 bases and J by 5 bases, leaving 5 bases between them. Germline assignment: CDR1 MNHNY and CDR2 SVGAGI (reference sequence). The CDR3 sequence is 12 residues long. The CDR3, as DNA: TGTGCCAGCAGTTACTCGAAAGACGAGCAGTACTTC. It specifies CASSYSKDEQYF.

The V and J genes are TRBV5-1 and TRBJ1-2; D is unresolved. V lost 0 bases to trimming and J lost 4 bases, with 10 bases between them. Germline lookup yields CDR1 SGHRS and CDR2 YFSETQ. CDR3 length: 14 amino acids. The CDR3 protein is CASSLGSGVYGYTF. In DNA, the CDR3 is TGCGCCAGCAGCTTGGGGTCTGGGGTCTATGGCTACACCTTC.

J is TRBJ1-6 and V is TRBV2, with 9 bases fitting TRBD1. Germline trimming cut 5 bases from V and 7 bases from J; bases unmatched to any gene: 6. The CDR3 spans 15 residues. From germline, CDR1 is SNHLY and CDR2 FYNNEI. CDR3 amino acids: CASSLVTGGNSPLHF. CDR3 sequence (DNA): TGTGCCAGCAGTTTAGTGACAGGGGGGAATTCACCCCTCCACTTT.

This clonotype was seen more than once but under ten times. The CDR3 DNA follows: TGCAGTGCTAGAGGGGGACAGGGGGCTGATAATTCACCCCTCCACTTT. The encoded protein is CSARGGQGADNSPLHF. The rearrangement uses TRBV20-1 and TRBJ1-6, with 12 nucleotides matching TRBD1. The CDR3 extends over 16 amino acids. The junction had 3 bases not matched to a gene; V was cut back by 1 base and J by 5 bases. Germline V CDR1 and CDR2: DFQATT, SNEGSKA (reference sequence).

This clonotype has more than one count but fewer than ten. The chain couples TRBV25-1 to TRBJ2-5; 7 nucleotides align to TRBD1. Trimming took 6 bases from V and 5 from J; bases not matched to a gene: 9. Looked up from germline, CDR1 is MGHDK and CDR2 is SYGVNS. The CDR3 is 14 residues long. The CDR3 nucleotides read TGTGCCAGCAGCCGGGGACAGCTAGAGGAGACCCAGTACTTC. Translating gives CASSRGQLEETQYF.

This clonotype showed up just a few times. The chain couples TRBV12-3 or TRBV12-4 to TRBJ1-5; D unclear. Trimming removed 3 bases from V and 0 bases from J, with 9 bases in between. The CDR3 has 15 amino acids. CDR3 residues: CASSFAGNSNQPQHF. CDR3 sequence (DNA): TGTGCCAGCAGTTTTGCCGGGAATAGCAATCAGCCCCAGCATTTT.

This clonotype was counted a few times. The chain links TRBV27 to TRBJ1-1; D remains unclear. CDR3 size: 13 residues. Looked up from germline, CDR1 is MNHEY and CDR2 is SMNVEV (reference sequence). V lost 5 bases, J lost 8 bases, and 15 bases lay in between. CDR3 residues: CASSVRGGIEAFF. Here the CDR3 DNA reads TGTGCCAGCAGTGTTCGGGGAGGAATCGAAGCTTTCTTT.

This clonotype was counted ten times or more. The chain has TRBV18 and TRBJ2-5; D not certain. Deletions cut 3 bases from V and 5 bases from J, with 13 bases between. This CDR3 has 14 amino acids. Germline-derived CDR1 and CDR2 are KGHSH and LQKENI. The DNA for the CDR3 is TGTGCCAGCTCACCCCAGTGGGTGGATGAGACCCAGTACTTC. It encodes CASSPQWVDETQYF.

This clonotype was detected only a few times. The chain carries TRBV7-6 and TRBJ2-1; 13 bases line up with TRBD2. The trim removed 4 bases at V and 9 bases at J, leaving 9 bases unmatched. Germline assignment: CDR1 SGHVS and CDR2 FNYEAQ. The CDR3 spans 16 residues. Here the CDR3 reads CASSWRTSGRGGEQFF. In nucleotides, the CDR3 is TGTGCCAGCAGCTGGAGGACTAGCGGGAGAGGTGGTGAGCAGTTCTTC.

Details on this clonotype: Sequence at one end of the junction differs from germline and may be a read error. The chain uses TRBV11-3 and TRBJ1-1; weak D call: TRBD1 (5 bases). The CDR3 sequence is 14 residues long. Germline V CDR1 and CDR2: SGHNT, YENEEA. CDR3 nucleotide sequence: TGTGTCAGCAGCCGGGGACGGTCGAACACTGAAGCTTTCTTT. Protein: CVSSRGRSNTEAFF.

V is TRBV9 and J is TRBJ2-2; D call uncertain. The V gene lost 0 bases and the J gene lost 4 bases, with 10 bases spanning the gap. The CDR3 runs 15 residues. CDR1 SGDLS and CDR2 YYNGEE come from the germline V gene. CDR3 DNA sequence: TGTGCCAGCAGCGTAGTGGAATTATCCACCGGGGAGCTGTTTTTT. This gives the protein CASSVVELSTGELFF.

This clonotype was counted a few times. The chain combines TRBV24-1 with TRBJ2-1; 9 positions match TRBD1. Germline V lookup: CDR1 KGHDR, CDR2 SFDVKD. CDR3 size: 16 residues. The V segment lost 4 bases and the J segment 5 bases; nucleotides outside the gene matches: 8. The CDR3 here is CATSESGTGSNNEQFF. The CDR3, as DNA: TGTGCCACCAGTGAATCCGGGACAGGGTCTAACAATGAGCAGTTCTTC.

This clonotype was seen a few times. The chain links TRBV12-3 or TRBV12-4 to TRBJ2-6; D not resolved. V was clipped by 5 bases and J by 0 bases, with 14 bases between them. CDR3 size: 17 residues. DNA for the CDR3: TGTGCCAGCAGTCTTGGTGTGAACCTCTCTGGGGCCAACGTCCTGACTTTC. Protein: CASSLGVNLSGANVLTF.

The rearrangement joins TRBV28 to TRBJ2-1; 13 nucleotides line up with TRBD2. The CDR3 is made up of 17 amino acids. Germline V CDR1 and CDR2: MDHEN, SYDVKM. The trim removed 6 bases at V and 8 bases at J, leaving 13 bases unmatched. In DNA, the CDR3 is TGTGCCAGCAGCCAAGCGGGACTAGCGGGGCCGGGGGATGAGCAGTTCTTC. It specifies CASSQAGLAGPGDEQFF.

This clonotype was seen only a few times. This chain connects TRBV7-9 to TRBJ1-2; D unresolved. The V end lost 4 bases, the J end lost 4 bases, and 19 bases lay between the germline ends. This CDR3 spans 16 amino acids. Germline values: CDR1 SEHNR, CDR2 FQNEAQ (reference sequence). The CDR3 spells CASSSRGGLGTYGYTF. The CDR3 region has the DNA TGTGCCAGCAGCTCCCGGGGAGGCCTAGGTACCTATGGCTACACCTTC.

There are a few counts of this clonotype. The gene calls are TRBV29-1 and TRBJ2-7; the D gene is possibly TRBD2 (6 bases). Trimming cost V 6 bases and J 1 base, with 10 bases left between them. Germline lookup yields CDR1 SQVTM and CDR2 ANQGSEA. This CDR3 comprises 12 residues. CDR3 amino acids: CSVALASYEQYF. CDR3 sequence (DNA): TGCAGCGTCGCCCTAGCGTCCTACGAGCAGTACTTC.

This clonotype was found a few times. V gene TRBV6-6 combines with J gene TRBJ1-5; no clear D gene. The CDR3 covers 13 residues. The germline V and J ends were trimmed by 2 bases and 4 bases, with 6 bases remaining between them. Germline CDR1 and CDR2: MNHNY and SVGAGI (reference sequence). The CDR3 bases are TGTGCCAGCAGTTACCAGCCGAATCAGCCCCAGCATTTT. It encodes CASSYQPNQPQHF.

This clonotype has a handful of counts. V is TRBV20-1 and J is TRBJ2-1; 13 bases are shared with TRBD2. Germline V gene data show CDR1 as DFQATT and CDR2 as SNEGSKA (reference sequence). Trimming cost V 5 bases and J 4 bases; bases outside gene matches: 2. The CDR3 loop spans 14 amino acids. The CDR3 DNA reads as TGCAGTGCTGGGACTAGCGGGAAATACAATGAGCAGTTCTTC. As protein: CSAGTSGKYNEQFF.

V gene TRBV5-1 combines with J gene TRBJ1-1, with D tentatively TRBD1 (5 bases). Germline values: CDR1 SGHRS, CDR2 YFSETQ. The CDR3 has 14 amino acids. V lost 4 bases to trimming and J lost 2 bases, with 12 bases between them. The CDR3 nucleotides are TGCGCCAGCAGCGTAGGGGACGGTAACACTGAAGCTTTCTTT. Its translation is CASSVGDGNTEAFF.

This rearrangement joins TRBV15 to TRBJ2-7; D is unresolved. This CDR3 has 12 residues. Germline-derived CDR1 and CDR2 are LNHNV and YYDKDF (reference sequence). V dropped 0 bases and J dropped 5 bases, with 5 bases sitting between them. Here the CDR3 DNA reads TGTGCCACCAGCAGAGACAGGCACGAGCAGTACTTC. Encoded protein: CATSRDRHEQYF.

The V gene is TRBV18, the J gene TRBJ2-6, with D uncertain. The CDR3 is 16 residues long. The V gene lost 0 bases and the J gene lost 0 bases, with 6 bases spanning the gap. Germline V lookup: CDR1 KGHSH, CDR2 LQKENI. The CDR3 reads CASSPPGSSGANVLTF. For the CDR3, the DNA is TGTGCCAGCTCACCACCGGGGTCCTCTGGGGCCAACGTCCTGACTTTC.

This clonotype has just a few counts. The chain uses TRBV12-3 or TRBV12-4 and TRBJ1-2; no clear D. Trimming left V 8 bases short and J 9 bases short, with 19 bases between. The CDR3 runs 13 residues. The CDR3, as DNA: TGTGCCAGCGCCCGAGGGCCTCTATTTAGCTACACCTTC. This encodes CASARGPLFSYTF.

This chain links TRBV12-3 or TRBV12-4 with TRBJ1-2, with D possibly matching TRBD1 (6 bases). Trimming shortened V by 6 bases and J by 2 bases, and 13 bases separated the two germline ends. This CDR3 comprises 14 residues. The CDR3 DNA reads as TGTGCCAGCAGCACTGGACAGTCCAACTATGGCTACACCTTC. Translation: CASSTGQSNYGYTF.

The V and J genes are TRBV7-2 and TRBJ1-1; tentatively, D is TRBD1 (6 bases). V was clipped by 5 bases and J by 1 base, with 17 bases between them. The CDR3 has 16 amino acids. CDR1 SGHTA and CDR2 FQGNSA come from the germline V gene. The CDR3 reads CASSQTGTRENTEAFF. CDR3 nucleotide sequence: TGTGCCAGCAGCCAAACCGGGACAAGGGAGAACACTGAAGCTTTCTTT.

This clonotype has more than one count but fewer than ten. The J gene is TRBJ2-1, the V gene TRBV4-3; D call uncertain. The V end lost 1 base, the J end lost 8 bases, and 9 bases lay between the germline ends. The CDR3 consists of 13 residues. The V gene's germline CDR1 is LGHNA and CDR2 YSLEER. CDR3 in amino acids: CASSQALKDEQFF. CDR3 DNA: TGCGCCAGCAGCCAAGCCCTCAAGGATGAGCAGTTCTTC.

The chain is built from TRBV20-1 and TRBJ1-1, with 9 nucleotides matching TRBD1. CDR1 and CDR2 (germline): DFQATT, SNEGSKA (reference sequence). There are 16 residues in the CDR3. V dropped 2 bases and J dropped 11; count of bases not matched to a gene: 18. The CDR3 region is CSARRGMGTGPTRAFF. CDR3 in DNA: TGCAGTGCTAGACGGGGGATGGGGACAGGGCCGACTAGGGCTTTCTTT.